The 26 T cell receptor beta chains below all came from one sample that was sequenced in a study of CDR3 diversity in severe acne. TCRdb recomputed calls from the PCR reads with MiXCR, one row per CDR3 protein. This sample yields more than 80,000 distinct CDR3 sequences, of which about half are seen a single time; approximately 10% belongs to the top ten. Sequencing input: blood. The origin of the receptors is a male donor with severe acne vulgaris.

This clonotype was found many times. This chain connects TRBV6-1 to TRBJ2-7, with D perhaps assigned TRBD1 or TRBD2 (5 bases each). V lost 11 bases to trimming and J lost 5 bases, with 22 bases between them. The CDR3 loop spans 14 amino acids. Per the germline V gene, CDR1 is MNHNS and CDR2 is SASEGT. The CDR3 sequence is CAFQGDGDANEQYF. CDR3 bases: TGTGCCTTCCAAGGGGACGGCGATGCGAACGAGCAGTACTTC.

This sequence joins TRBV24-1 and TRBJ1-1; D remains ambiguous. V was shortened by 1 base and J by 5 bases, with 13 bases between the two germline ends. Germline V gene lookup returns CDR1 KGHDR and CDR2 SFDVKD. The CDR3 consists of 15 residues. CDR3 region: CATSDFTGMGTEAFF. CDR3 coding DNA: TGTGCCACCAGTGATTTTACGGGGATGGGAACTGAAGCTTTCTTT.

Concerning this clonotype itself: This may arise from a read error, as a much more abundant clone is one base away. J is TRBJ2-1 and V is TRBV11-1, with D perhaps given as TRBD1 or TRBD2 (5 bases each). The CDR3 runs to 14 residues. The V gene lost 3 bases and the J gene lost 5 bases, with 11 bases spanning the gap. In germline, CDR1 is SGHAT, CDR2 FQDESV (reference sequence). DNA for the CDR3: TGTGCCAGCAGCTTGGGCAGGGACCACAATGAGCAGTTCTTC. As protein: CASSLGRDHNEQFF. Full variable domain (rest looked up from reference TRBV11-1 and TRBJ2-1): EAEVAQSPRYKITEKSQAVAFWCDPISGHATLYWYRQILGQGPELLVQFQDESVVDDSQLPKDRFSAERLKGVDSTLKIQPAELGDSAMYLCASSLGRDHNEQFFGPGTRLTVL.

This CDR3 reads CASSGAGVRETQYF. DNA of the CDR3: TGTGCCAGCAGCGGAGCGGGGGTACGAGAGACCCAGTACTTC. V gene TRBV9 combines with J gene TRBJ2-5; 8 nucleotides line up with TRBD2. The CDR3 sequence is 14 residues long. Unmatched junction bases numbered 5, after V lost 3 bases and J lost 4 bases. Germline CDR1 reads SGDLS; CDR2 reads YYNGEE.

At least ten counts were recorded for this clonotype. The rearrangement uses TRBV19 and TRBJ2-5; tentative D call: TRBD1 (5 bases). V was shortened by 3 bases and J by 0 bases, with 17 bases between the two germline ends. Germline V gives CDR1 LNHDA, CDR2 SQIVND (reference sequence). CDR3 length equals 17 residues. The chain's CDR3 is CASSIPGSATYQETQYF. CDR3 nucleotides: TGTGCCAGTAGTATTCCAGGGTCGGCCACTTACCAAGAGACCCAGTACTTC.

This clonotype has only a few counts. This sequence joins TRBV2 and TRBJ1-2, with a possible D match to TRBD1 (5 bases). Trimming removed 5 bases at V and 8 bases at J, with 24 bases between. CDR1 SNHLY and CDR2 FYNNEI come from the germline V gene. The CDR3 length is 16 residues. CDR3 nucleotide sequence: TGTGCCAGCAGTCGGTCCCCTCTGACAGCTTATGGCGGCTACACCTTC. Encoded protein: CASSRSPLTAYGGYTF.

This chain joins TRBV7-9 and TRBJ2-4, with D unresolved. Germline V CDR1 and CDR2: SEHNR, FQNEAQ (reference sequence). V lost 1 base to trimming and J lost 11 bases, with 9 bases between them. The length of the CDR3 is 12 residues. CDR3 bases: TGTGCCAGCAGCTTAGAGGTGTATTTTCAGTACTTC. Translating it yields CASSLEVYFQYF.

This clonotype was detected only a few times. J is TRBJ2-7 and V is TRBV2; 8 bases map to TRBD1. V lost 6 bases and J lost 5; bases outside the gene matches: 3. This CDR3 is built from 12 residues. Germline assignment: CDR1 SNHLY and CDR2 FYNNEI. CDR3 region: CASRQGANEQYF. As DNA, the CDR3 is TGTGCCAGCAGGCAGGGGGCCAACGAGCAGTACTTC.

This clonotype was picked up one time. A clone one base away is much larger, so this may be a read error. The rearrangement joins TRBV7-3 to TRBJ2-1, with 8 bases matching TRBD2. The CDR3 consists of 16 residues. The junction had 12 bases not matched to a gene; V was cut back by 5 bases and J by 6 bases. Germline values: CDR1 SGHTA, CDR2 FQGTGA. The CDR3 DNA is TGTGCCAGCAGCCGACCCGGGGGGGCGGGTGGCAATGAGCAGTTCTTC. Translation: CASSRPGGAGGNEQFF.

For the CDR3, the DNA is TGCAGCGTTGTCTTATTTGCGGGGAACACTGAAGCTTTCTTT. It codes for CSVVLFAGNTEAFF. This chain uses TRBV29-1 with TRBJ1-1, with no clear D. The germline V and J ends were trimmed by 4 bases and 1 base, with 13 bases remaining between them. Germline V CDR1 and CDR2: SQVTM, ANQGSEA. This CDR3 region has 14 residues.

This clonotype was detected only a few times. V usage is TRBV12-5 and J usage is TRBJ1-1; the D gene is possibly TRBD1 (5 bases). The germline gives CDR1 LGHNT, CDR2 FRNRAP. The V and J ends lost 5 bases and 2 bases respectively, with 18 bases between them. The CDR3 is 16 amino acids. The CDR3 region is CASGRGLGMVNTEAFF. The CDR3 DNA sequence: TGTGCTAGTGGTCGGGGGTTGGGCATGGTAAACACTGAAGCTTTCTTT.

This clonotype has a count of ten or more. The CDR3 here is CSAGGGRRETQYF. The CDR3 nucleotides read TGCAGTGCTGGGGGGGGGCGAAGGGAGACCCAGTACTTC. The rearrangement joins TRBV20-1 to TRBJ2-5; TRBD2 is a possible D gene (7 bases). This CDR3 contains 13 residues. Trimming left V 5 bases short and J 5 bases short, with 15 bases between. Germline lookup yields CDR1 DFQATT and CDR2 SNEGSKA (reference sequence).

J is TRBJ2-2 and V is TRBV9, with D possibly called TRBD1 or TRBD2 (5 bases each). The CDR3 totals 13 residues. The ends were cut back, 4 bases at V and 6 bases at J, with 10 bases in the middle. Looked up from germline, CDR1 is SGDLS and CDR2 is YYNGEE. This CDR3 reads CASSRGEPGELFF. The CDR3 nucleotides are TGTGCCAGCAGCAGAGGGGAGCCCGGGGAGCTGTTTTTT.

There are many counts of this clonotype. CDR3 nucleotides: TGTGCCAGCAGCCCCCCAGCCTCCTACGAGCAGTACTTC. Its translation is CASSPPASYEQYF. The gene calls are TRBV9 and TRBJ2-7; D is uncertain. The CDR3 runs to 13 residues. CDR1 is SGDLS, CDR2 YYNGEE, per germline. Trimming stripped 4 bases from V and 0 bases from J, with 8 bases between.

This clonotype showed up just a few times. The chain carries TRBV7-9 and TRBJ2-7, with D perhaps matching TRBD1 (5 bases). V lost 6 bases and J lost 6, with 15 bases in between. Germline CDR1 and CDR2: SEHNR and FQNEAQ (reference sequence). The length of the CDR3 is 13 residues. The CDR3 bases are TGTGCCAGCAGACAAGAGACAGCTAGCGAGCAGTACTTC. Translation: CASRQETASEQYF.

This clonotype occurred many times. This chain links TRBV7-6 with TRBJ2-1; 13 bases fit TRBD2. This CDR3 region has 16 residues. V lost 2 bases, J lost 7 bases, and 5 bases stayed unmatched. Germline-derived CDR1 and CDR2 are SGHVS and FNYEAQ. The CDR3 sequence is CASSLRLAGGLNEQFF. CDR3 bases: TGTGCCAGCAGCTTAAGACTAGCGGGAGGCTTGAATGAGCAGTTCTTC.

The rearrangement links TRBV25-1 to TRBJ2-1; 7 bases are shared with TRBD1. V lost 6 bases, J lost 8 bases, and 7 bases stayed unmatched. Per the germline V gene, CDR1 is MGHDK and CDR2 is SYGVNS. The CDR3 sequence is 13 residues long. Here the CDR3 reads CASSPGQIYEQFF. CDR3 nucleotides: TGTGCCAGCAGCCCGGGACAGATCTATGAGCAGTTCTTC.

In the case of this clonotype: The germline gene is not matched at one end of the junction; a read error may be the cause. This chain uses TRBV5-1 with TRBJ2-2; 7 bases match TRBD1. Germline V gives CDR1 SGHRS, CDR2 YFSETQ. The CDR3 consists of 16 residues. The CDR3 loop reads CASSTPRGRRTGELFF. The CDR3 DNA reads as TGTGCCAGCAGCACCCCTAGGGGGCGTCGCACCGGGGAGCTGTTTTTT.

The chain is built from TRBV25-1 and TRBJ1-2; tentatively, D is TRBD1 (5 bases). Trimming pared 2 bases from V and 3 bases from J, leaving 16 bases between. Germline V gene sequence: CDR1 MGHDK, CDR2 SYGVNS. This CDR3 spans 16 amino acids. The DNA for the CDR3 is TGTGCCAGCAGTGAACGGCAGGGAACGGCCGACTATGGCTACACCTTC. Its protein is CASSERQGTADYGYTF.

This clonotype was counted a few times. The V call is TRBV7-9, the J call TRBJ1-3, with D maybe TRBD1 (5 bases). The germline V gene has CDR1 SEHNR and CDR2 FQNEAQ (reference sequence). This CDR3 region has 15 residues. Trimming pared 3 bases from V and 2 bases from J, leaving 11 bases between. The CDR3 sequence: CASSFRDGTGNTIYF. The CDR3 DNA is TGTGCCAGCAGCTTCAGGGACGGAACTGGAAACACCATATATTTT.

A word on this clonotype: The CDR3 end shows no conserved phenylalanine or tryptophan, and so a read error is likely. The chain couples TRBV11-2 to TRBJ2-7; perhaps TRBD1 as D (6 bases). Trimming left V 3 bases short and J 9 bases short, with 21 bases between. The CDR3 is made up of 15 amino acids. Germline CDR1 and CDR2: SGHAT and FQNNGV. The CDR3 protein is CASSFEGSLLRGQYC. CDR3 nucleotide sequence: TGTGCCAGCAGCTTCGAAGGGTCCCTCCTCAGGGGGCAGTACTGC.

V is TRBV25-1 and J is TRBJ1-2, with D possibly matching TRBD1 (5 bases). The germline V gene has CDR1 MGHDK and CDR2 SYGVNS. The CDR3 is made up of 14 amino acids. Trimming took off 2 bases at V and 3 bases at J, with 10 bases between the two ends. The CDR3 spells CASSEDSQHYGYTF. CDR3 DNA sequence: TGTGCCAGCAGTGAAGACAGTCAGCACTATGGCTACACCTTC.

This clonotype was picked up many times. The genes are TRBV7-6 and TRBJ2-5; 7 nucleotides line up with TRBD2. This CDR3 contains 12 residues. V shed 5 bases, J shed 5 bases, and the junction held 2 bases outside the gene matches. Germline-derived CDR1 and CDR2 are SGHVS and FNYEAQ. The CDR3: CASSAGGETQYF. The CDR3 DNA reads TGTGCCAGCAGCGCCGGGGGGGAGACCCAGTACTTC.

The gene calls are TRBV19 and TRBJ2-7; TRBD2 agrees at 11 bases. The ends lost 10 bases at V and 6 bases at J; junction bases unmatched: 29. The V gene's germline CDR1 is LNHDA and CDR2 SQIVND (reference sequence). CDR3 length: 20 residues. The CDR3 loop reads CATTPASSPRLAGGPLEQYF. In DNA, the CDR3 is TGTGCCACCACCCCCGCCAGCTCACCACGGCTAGCGGGAGGCCCCCTCGAGCAGTACTTC.

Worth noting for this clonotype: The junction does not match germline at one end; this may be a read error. The CDR3 spells CASSQDSTQSSPLHF. For the CDR3, the DNA is TGTGCCAGCAGCCAAGATTCGACTCAAAGTTCACCCCTCCACTTT. The J gene is TRBJ1-6, the V gene TRBV10-1, with no clear D. Per the germline V gene, CDR1 is WNHNN and CDR2 is SYGVQD (reference sequence). CDR3 length equals 15 residues.

The CDR3 region is CASSNPGGYGYTF. Here the CDR3 DNA reads TGTGCCAGCAGCAATCCGGGGGGGTATGGCTACACCTTC. The chain couples TRBV11-2 to TRBJ1-2, with D maybe TRBD1 (5 bases). Trimming pared 5 bases from V and 5 bases from J, leaving 12 bases between. Germline CDR1 and CDR2: SGHAT and FQNNGV. CDR3 length: 13 residues.